The clone carrying this TCR beta chain was counted at least ten times. The antigen is not known. Using genomic DNA as the template, TCR beta VDJ and CDR3 profiling was carried out. TCRdb passed the reads through MiXCR, listing each CDR3 protein once. The table shows 160,000 or so distinct CDR3 sequences, with roughly 50% occurring only once. Deletions cut 1 base from V and 5 bases from J, with 12 bases between. CDR3 size: 14 residues. Germline values: CDR1 SEHNR, CDR2 FQNEAQ (reference sequence). Whoever was chosen for sequencing had shown CD8+CD57+ cell expansion by flow cytometry. Diagnosis of severe acquired aplastic anemia applied to all patients. Patients had not yet gotten any therapy when their blood was taken for sampling. This specimen belongs to a study of CD8+CD57+ T cells in acquired aplastic anemia. Findings and caveats of the study: Between patients and controls, approximately 29 CD8+ CDR3 sequences were found in common. Researchers reported that CD8+ Simpson's diversity was not significantly different in patients versus controls.

Sequenced input: sorted CD4+, CD8+, or CD8+CD57+ T cells (not recorded which) from PBMCs. The TCR originated in a human donor with aplastic anemia. The chain recombines TRBV7-9 with TRBJ2-7, with TRBD2 as a possible D gene (5 bases). This CDR3 is CASSLERGNDEQYV. Written as DNA, the CDR3 is TGTGCCAGCAGCTTAGAGAGAGGGAATGACGAGCAGTACGTC.